The sequence of this T cell receptor (beta chain) was determined in a study of shared clonotypes between healthy human individuals. Study results and caveats: Shared across a few donors were 5% to 6% of the naive CD4 clonotypes.

Regarding this clone: Antigen unknown.

DNA at about 210 ng, some 31,000 T cell genomes, went into sorted-subset replicate PCRs. Repertoires were generated with immunoSEQ multiplex PCR, while TCRdb's copy carries only in-frame clones and drops some. Found here are approximately 2.5 million clones, roughly 93% of them singletons; the top ten hold approximately 0.35%. This CDR3 is 16 amino acids long. Trimming removed 3 bases from V and 5 bases from J; junction bases left unmatched: 9. Germline V gives CDR1 SGHRS, CDR2 YFSETQ. The sequenced material came from naive CD4+ T cells from PBMCs. Subset in this sample: CD45RA+ positively selected. This chain uses TRBV5-1 with TRBJ2-1; 9 bases agree with TRBD2. The sequence was collected from a young man in good health. Some clones in this sample may be carry-over from other donors' samples. The CDR3 spells CASSSMTSGVNNEQFF. In DNA, the CDR3 is TGCGCCAGCAGCTCCATGACTAGCGGAGTAAACAATGAGCAGTTCTTC.